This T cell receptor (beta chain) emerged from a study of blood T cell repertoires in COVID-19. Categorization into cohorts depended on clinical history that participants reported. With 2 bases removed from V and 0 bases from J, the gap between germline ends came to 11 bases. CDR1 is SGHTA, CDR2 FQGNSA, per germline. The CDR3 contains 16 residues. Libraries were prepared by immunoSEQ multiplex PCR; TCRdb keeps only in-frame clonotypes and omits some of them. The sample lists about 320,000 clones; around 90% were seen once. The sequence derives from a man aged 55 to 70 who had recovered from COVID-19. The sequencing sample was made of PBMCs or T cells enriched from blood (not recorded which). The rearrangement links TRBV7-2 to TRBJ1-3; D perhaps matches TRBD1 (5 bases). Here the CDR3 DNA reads TGTGCCAGCAGCTTAACGGCAGGGCCCTCTGGAAACACCATATATTTT. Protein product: CASSLTAGPSGNTIYF.